This TCR beta chain was sequenced in a study of T-cell reconstitution after alpha-beta-depleted transplantation in children. Study-wide findings and caveats: T cells produced anew were the main source of T-cell counts and diversity one year after transplant. About two months after transplant, alpha-beta T cells reportedly came from several hundred expanded graft clones. There were some patients whose high TCRbeta diversity at day 60 came from surviving recipient T cells and thymic progenitors.

Preparing the TCRbeta library involved the use of unique molecular identifiers. Via MiXCR, TCRdb re-called the PCR reads, giving one row per CDR3 protein. This table has 130,000 to 150,000 distinct CDR3 sequences, more than 8% appearing once. This clonotype was recorded at least ten times. Its antigen is undetermined. Looked up from germline, CDR1 is SGHVS and CDR2 is FNYEAQ. The junction had 9 bases not matched to a gene; V was cut back by 4 bases and J by 5 bases. This CDR3 comprises 15 residues. The specimen was PBMCs, mostly from graft donor cells, collected 180 days after TCRalphabeta/CD19-depleted stem cell transplant. The chain is built from TRBV7-6 and TRBJ2-5, with 8 bases aligning to TRBD2. This clonotype was obtained from a female patient between 2 and 15 years old who had a stem cell transplant for congenital amegakaryocytic thrombocytopenia, so the T cells may come from the graft donor. The CDR3 sequence: CASSSERGRWETQYF. The CDR3 DNA sequence: TGTGCCAGCAGCTCTGAGCGGGGGCGGTGGGAGACCCAGTACTTC.